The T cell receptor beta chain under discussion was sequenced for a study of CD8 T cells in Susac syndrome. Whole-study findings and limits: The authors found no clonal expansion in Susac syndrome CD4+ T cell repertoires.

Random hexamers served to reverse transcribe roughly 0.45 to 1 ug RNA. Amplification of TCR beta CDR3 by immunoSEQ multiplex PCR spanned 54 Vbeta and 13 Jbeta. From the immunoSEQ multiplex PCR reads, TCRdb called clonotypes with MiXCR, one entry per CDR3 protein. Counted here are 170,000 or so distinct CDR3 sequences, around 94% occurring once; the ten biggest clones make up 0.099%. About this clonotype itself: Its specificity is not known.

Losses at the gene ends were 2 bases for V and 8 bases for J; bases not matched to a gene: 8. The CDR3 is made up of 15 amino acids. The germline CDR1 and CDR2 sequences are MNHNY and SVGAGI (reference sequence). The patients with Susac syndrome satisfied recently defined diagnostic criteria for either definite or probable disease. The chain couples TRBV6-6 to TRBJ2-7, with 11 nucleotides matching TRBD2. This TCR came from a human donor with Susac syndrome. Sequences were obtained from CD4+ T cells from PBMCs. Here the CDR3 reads CASSYAPTSGVQQYF. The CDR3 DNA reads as TGTGCCAGCAGTTACGCGCCGACTAGCGGGGTTCAGCAGTACTTC.